Shown below are 3 T cell receptor beta chains from a single sample sequenced in a study of patients and donors after allogeneic stem cell transplantation (dated by TCRdb to about 2020). Library preparation used RT-PCR. Instrument on record: NextSeq 550. Through fastp at Q25 and MiXCR, TCRdb rebuilt clones from the public reads, retaining in-frame beta chains. Each entry is one CDR3 protein sequence, shown with its most common DNA and genes. The sample table holds about 400,000 distinct CDR3 sequences, of which roughly 17% were seen once. The top ten clones comprise around 7.2% of the sample. What was sequenced was blood, either unsorted or a sorted T cell fraction (not recorded which). The receptors come from a human donor who was either an allogeneic HSCT recipient or a stem cell or donor lymphocyte infusion donor (not recorded which). It is not recorded whose cells these are; they may come from a transplant donor.

CDR3 sequence: CASSLRVPIYEQYF. For the CDR3, the DNA is TGTGCCAGCAGTTTGAGGGTGCCAATCTACGAGCAGTACTTC. This rearrangement joins TRBV27 to TRBJ2-7; tentatively, D is TRBD2 (5 bases). CDR3 length: 14 residues. Germline V lookup: CDR1 MNHEY, CDR2 SMNVEV (reference sequence). V lost 3 bases and J lost 3, with 12 bases in between.

This clonotype turned up a few times. The chain carries TRBV21-1 and TRBJ2-7; the D segment call TRBD1 is taken from the table without a DNA check. TRBV21-1 corresponds to a pseudogene. The CDR3 is made up of 15 amino acids. The CDR3 sequence: CASSLASTGAYEQYF. In DNA, the CDR3 is TGTGCCAGCAGCCTCGCTTCTACAGGGGCCTACGAGCAGTACTTC.

The rearrangement links TRBV7-6 to TRBJ2-3, with 8 bases that match TRBD2. Germline values: CDR1 SGHVS, CDR2 FNYEAQ. The CDR3 contains 15 residues. V lost 1 base to trimming and J lost 6 bases; unmatched junction nucleotides: 6. CDR3 amino acids: CASSLDGRGQDTQYF. The CDR3 nucleotides are TGTGCCAGCAGCTTAGACGGGAGGGGTCAGGATACGCAGTATTTT.